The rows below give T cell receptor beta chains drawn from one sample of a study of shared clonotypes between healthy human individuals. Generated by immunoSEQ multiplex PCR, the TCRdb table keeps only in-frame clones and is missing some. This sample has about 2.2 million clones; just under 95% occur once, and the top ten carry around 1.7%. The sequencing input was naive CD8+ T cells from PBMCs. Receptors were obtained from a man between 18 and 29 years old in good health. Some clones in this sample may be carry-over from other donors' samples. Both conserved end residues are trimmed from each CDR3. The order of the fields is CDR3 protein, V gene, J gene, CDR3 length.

CDR3 protein: ASSAWGSSLSTEAF
V gene: TRBV7-8
J gene: TRBJ1-1
CDR3 length: 14

CDR3 protein: ASSLSTGTGRWPQH
V gene: TRBV28
J gene: TRBJ1-5
CDR3 length: 14

CDR3 protein: ASSLAAVGNEQY
V gene: TRBV7-9
J gene: TRBJ2-7
CDR3 length: 12

CDR3 protein: SVYRGPEQY
V gene: TRBV29-1
J gene: NA
CDR3 length: 9

CDR3 protein: ASSLAGAPYNEQF
V gene: TRBV27
J gene: TRBJ2-1
CDR3 length: 13

CDR3 protein: ASSLGVGPSGNQPQH
V gene: TRBV28
J gene: TRBJ1-5
CDR3 length: 15

CDR3 protein: AWYPDGDYGYT
V gene: TRBV30
J gene: TRBJ1-2
CDR3 length: 11

CDR3 protein: ASSEAPRLVSYEQY
V gene: TRBV2
J gene: TRBJ2-7
CDR3 length: 14

CDR3 protein: ASSATSNEQY
V gene: TRBV9
J gene: TRBJ2-7
CDR3 length: 10

CDR3 protein: ASTPKDSPNYGYT
V gene: TRBV7-9
J gene: TRBJ1-2
CDR3 length: 13

CDR3 protein: ASSGPSGSSYNEQF
V gene: TRBV7-2
J gene: TRBJ2-1
CDR3 length: 14

CDR3 protein: AISETRNQGQGKRSYEQY
V gene: TRBV10-3
J gene: TRBJ2-7
CDR3 length: 18

CDR3 protein: ASNPSGSWGADTQY
V gene: TRBV4-1
J gene: TRBJ2-3
CDR3 length: 14

CDR3 protein: ASSPDSHPRNEQF
V gene: TRBV7-3
J gene: TRBJ2-1
CDR3 length: 13

CDR3 protein: ASSGRPGQRETQY
V gene: TRBV9
J gene: TRBJ2-5
CDR3 length: 13

CDR3 protein: ASSLIRQGAMLAKNIQY
V gene: TRBV19
J gene: TRBJ2-4
CDR3 length: 17

CDR3 protein: ASSFAGFGEKLF
V gene: TRBV5-5
J gene: TRBJ1-4
CDR3 length: 12

CDR3 protein: ASSPRDSYEAF
V gene: TRBV18
J gene: TRBJ1-1
CDR3 length: 11

CDR3 protein: ASSQSGLNYNEQF
V gene: TRBV14
J gene: TRBJ2-1
CDR3 length: 13

CDR3 protein: ASSFSWDQETQY
V gene: TRBV7-8
J gene: TRBJ2-5
CDR3 length: 12

CDR3 protein: ASSMGWEQY
V gene: TRBV11-2
J gene: TRBJ2-7
CDR3 length: 9

CDR3 protein: ASSLRSYQETQY
V gene: TRBV11-2
J gene: TRBJ2-5
CDR3 length: 12

CDR3 protein: ASINAGTSGSQY
V gene: TRBV28
J gene: TRBJ2-5
CDR3 length: 12

CDR3 protein: ASSFSSVGVSNQPQH
V gene: TRBV7-9
J gene: TRBJ1-5
CDR3 length: 15

CDR3 protein: ASSTPGLAGGALEQY
V gene: TRBV4-2
J gene: TRBJ2-7
CDR3 length: 15

CDR3 protein: ASSVGGTSNEQF
V gene: TRBV9
J gene: TRBJ2-1
CDR3 length: 12

CDR3 protein: ASRGRPYEQY
V gene: TRBV11-1
J gene: TRBJ2-7
CDR3 length: 10

CDR3 protein: ASSGGGRGTGEQY
V gene: TRBV9
J gene: TRBJ2-7
CDR3 length: 13

CDR3 protein: ASSLDRGLNEQY
V gene: TRBV5-1
J gene: TRBJ2-7
CDR3 length: 12

CDR3 protein: ASSPSSGTITYEQY
V gene: TRBV27
J gene: TRBJ2-7
CDR3 length: 14

CDR3 protein: ASSSVGHEQY
V gene: TRBV5-1
J gene: TRBJ2-7
CDR3 length: 10